Here is one T cell receptor (beta chain) with its context. The sample originates from a study of T-cell reconstitution after alpha-beta-depleted transplantation in children. Unique molecular identifiers were incorporated when the TCRbeta library was constructed. TCRdb re-called the PCR reads with MiXCR, one entry per CDR3 protein. The sample includes just over 350,000 distinct CDR3 sequences, about 14% of them seen just once. The CDR3 is 14 amino acids. Trimming shortened V by 6 bases and J by 4 bases, and 15 bases separated the two germline ends. Per the germline V gene, CDR1 is LGHDT and CDR2 is YNNKEL (reference sequence).

This sequence originates from a human donor who donated a stem cell graft to a child with Fanconi anemia. The chain recombines TRBV3-1 with TRBJ1-2; perhaps TRBD1 as D (5 bases). This specimen was PBMCs, taken from the stem cell graft. CDR3 sequence: CASSRGEALYGYTF. DNA of the CDR3: TGTGCCAGCAGTCGAGGGGAGGCTCTCTATGGCTACACCTTC.